Shown below are 17 T cell receptor beta chains from a single sample sequenced in a study of blood T cell repertoires in COVID-19. Produced via immunoSEQ multiplex PCR; TCRdb's table is partial and in-frame only. Among approximately 23,000 clones listed, over 85% were seen once. Sequenced sample: peripheral blood. The receptors come from a woman at least 80 years old with active COVID-19.

The chain is built from TRBV5-1 and TRBJ1-6, with TRBD1 identical over 7 bases. CDR1 and CDR2 (germline): SGHRS, YFSETQ. The CDR3 has 18 residues. V lost 0 bases, J lost 6 bases, and 12 bases stayed unmatched. The chain's CDR3 is CASSLERQGDLGNSPLHF. The CDR3 DNA follows: TGCGCCAGCAGCTTGGAACGACAGGGCGACCTCGGTAATTCACCCCTCCACTTT.

V gene TRBV7-9 combines with J gene TRBJ1-1; TRBD1 is a possible D gene (5 bases). Germline values: CDR1 SEHNR, CDR2 FQNEAQ (reference sequence). The CDR3 sequence is 14 residues long. V was clipped by 1 base and J by 4 bases, with 10 bases between them. The CDR3 coding sequence is TGTGCCAGCAGCTTAGGAGACAGTACCACTGAAGCTTTCTTT. The encoded protein is CASSLGDSTTEAFF.

The chain joins TRBV7-3 to TRBJ2-3; tentatively, D is TRBD1 (6 bases). V was clipped by 6 bases and J by 5 bases, with 18 bases between them. In germline, CDR1 is SGHTA, CDR2 FQGTGA. CDR3 length equals 15 residues. The CDR3 DNA reads as TGTGCCAGCAGTACCCCCGGGACACCGGGAGATACGCAGTATTTT. Translation gives CASSTPGTPGDTQYF.

V gene TRBV28 combines with J gene TRBJ2-3; D perhaps matches TRBD1 (5 bases). The CDR3 loop spans 13 amino acids. Trimming pared 7 bases from V and 4 bases from J, leaving 12 bases between. In germline, CDR1 is MDHEN, CDR2 SYDVKM. This chain's CDR3 is CASTAGPPDTQYF. As DNA, the CDR3 is TGTGCCAGCACGGCAGGGCCACCAGATACGCAGTATTTT. Filled out from reference TRBV28 and TRBJ2-3, the complete variable domain reads DVKVTQSSRYLVKRTGEKVFLECVQDMDHENMFWYRQDPGLGLRLIYFSYDVKMKEKGDIPEGYSVSREKKERFSLILESASTNQTSMYLCASTAGPPDTQYFGPGTRLTVL.

V and J are TRBV5-6 and TRBJ2-1; D possibly corresponds to TRBD1 (6 bases). CDR3 size: 15 residues. Between the trimmed V and J ends, which lost 1 base and 2 bases, there was a span of 10 bases. CDR1 is SGHDT, CDR2 YYEEEE, per germline. CDR3 protein: CASSLFGGTYNEQFF. DNA of the CDR3: TGTGCCAGCAGCTTGTTTGGGGGCACCTACAATGAGCAGTTCTTC.

The J gene is TRBJ1-5, the V gene TRBV27, with D perhaps matching TRBD1 (5 bases). Germline V gene sequence: CDR1 MNHEY, CDR2 SMNVEV (reference sequence). The CDR3 covers 14 residues. The V gene lost 3 bases and the J gene lost 7 bases, with 13 bases spanning the gap. For the CDR3, the DNA is TGTGCCAGCAGTTTGGCAGGGCCCCAACAGCCCCAGCATTTT. Protein sequence: CASSLAGPQQPQHF.

The chain has TRBV2 and TRBJ2-5, with 7 nucleotides matching TRBD2. The CDR3 runs to 13 residues. Looked up from germline, CDR1 is SNHLY and CDR2 is FYNNEI. Trimming took 7 bases from V and 7 from J; bases not matched to a gene: 9. CDR3 in amino acids: CASTKEGRGTQYF. The CDR3 DNA is TGTGCCAGCACCAAGGAGGGGAGGGGGACCCAGTACTTC.

The rearrangement links TRBV19 to TRBJ1-2, with 10 bases aligning to TRBD1. Trimming at V came to 6 bases and at J to 5 bases, leaving 6 bases not matched to a gene. CDR3 length: 14 amino acids. The V gene's germline CDR1 is LNHDA and CDR2 SQIVND (reference sequence). Here the CDR3 DNA reads TGTGCCAGTAGACGGGACAGGGGCGAGTATGGCTACACCTTC. This gives the protein CASRRDRGEYGYTF.

The CDR3 sequence is CASSQEIRPGGAFF. The CDR3 DNA reads as TGTGCCAGCAGCCAAGAGATCCGCCCGGGAGGAGCTTTCTTT. The rearrangement uses TRBV3-1 (or the pseudogene TRBV3-2) and TRBJ1-1; D is unresolved. Per germline, CDR1 LGHDT and CDR2 YNNKEL (reference sequence). Trimming took off 0 bases at V and 10 bases at J, with 15 bases between the two ends. The CDR3 has 14 residues.

The J gene is TRBJ2-7, the V gene TRBV25-1; 7 positions agree with TRBD2. Germline V gene sequence: CDR1 MGHDK, CDR2 SYGVNS. Trimming cost V 0 bases and J 7 bases; bases outside gene matches: 12. The CDR3 has 16 amino acids. The CDR3 DNA follows: TGTGCCAGCAGTGAATACAACTTCGGGGGGTTGGGGGAGCAGTACTTC. Amino acid sequence: CASSEYNFGGLGEQYF.

The gene calls are TRBV3-1 (or the pseudogene TRBV3-2) and TRBJ2-3; 10 bases are a match to TRBD2. CDR1 and CDR2 (germline): LGHDT, YNNKEL (reference sequence). Trimming took 0 bases from V and 2 from J; bases not matched to a gene: 8. This CDR3 has 18 amino acids. CDR3 in amino acids: CASSQEGLAGADTDTQYF. DNA for the CDR3: TGTGCCAGCAGCCAAGAAGGGCTAGCGGGGGCAGACACAGATACGCAGTATTTT.

This chain links TRBV30 with TRBJ1-6; the match to TRBD1 covers 9 bases. Per the germline V gene, CDR1 is GTSNPN and CDR2 is SVGIG (reference sequence). The CDR3 is 14 residues long. V trimming: 3 bases; J trimming: 10 bases; junction bases outside the gene matches: 7. The CDR3 DNA sequence: TGTGCCTGGAGCGGGACAGGGAACATCTCACCCCTCCACTTT. Amino acid sequence: CAWSGTGNISPLHF. The complete variable domain, with remaining parts taken from reference TRBV30 and TRBJ1-6, reads SQTIHQWPATLVQPVGSPLSLECTVEGTSNPNLYWYRQAAGRGLQLLFYSVGIGQISSEVPQNLSASRPQDRQFILSSKKLLLSDSGFYLCAWSGTGNISPLHFGNGTRLTVT.

The chain recombines TRBV27 with TRBJ2-7, with D unresolved. V lost 2 bases, J lost 2 bases, and 13 bases lay in between. The CDR3 length is 15 residues. Germline V gene lookup returns CDR1 MNHEY and CDR2 SMNVEV (reference sequence). This CDR3 is CASSLVPPQAYEQYF. Written as DNA, the CDR3 is TGTGCCAGCAGTTTAGTCCCCCCACAAGCCTACGAGCAGTACTTC.

The gene calls are TRBV20-1 and TRBJ2-3, with 8 bases that match TRBD2. Germline V lookup: CDR1 DFQATT, CDR2 SNEGSKA (reference sequence). The CDR3 spans 15 residues. Losses at the gene ends were 3 bases for V and 0 bases for J; bases not matched to a gene: 5. The CDR3 nucleotides read TGCAGTGCTAGTAGGGCGGGGGGTAGCACAGATACGCAGTATTTT. Protein sequence: CSASRAGGSTDTQYF.

The chain recombines TRBV5-1 with TRBJ1-1, with TRBD1 matching 8 bases. The trim removed 0 bases at V and 6 bases at J, leaving 1 base unmatched. CDR3 size: 13 residues. The germline gives CDR1 SGHRS, CDR2 YFSETQ. The CDR3 sequence: CASSLGTGPEAFF. DNA of the CDR3: TGCGCCAGCAGCTTGGGGACAGGGCCTGAAGCTTTCTTT.

The chain couples TRBV3-1 (or the pseudogene TRBV3-2) to TRBJ2-5; TRBD1 agrees at 7 bases. This CDR3 has 14 amino acids. Trimming cost V 1 base and J 4 bases; bases outside gene matches: 3. The germline gives CDR1 LGHDT, CDR2 YNNKEL (reference sequence). The CDR3 region has the DNA TGTGCCAGCAGCCAAGGGACAGGCAGAGAGACCCAGTACTTC. This gives the protein CASSQGTGRETQYF.

The chain joins TRBV4-2 to TRBJ1-2, with D tentatively TRBD1 (5 bases). V dropped 5 bases and J dropped 2 bases, with 15 bases sitting between them. Per germline, CDR1 LGHNA and CDR2 YNFKEQ. CDR3 length: 15 residues. CDR3 coding DNA: TGTGCCAGCAGCTTGACTGGGGGGAACAACTATGGCTACACCTTC. This encodes CASSLTGGNNYGYTF.